This section outlines one T cell receptor beta chain sequence together with its context. Antigen: not known. These data originate in a study of cytomegalovirus exposure and HLA in healthy donors. The study, taken as a whole, reports: Generally TCR sequences proved uncommon, though certain public TCRs appeared in numerous donors. Both high specificity and high sensitivity reportedly marked the classifier's diagnosis of cytomegalovirus status. According to a subsequent analysis, TCR clusters identified in the first cohort showed a tendency to co-occur across the 110 or so validation repertoires. Some TCR beta chains (approximately 180 of them) were listed as cytomegalovirus-associated.

Data came from immunoSEQ multiplex PCR; TCRdb stores just in-frame clones and leaves some out. The table lists some 120,000 clones, roughly nine tenths of them singletons, with around 1.1% in the top ten. V lost 7 bases to trimming and J lost 2 bases; unmatched junction nucleotides: 8. This CDR3 spans 18 amino acids. Germline values: CDR1 LNHDA, CDR2 SQIVND (reference sequence). The sequence was obtained from a woman aged 18 to 35 in good health and CMV-seronegative. What was sequenced was PBMCs. The chain uses TRBV19 and TRBJ2-1; the match to TRBD2 covers 16 bases. The CDR3 loop is CASTGTSGRAKAYNEQFF. The CDR3 DNA follows: TGTGCCAGTACCGGGACTAGCGGGAGGGCGAAGGCCTACAATGAGCAGTTCTTC.